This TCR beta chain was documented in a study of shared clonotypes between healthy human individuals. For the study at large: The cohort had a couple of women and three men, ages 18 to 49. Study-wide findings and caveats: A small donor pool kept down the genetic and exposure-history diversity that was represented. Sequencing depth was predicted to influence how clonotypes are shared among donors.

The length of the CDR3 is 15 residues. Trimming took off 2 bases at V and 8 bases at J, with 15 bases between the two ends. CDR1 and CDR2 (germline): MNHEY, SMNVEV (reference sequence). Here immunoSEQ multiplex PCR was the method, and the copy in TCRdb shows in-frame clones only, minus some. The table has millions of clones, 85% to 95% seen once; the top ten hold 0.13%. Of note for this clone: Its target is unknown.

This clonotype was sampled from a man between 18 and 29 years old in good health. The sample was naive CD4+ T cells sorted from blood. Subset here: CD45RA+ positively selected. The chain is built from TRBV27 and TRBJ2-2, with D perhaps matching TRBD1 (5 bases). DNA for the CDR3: TGTGCCAGCAGTTTAGTGGGGCCCCCGACGGGGGAGCTGTTTTTT. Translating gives CASSLVGPPTGELFF.